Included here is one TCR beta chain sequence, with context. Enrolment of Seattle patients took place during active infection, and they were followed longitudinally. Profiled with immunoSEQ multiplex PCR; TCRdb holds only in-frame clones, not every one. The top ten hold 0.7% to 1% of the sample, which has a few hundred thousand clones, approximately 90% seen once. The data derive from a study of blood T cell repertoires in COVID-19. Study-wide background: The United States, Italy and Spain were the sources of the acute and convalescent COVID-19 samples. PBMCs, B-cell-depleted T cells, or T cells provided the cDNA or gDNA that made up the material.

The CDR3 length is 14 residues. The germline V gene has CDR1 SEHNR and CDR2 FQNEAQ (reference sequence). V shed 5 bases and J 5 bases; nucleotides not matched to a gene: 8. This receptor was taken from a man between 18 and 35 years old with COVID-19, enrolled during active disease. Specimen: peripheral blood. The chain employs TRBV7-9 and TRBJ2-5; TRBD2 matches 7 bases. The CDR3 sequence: CASSHAGGVETQYF. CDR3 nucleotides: TGTGCCAGCAGCCATGCTGGGGGGGTGGAGACCCAGTACTTC.